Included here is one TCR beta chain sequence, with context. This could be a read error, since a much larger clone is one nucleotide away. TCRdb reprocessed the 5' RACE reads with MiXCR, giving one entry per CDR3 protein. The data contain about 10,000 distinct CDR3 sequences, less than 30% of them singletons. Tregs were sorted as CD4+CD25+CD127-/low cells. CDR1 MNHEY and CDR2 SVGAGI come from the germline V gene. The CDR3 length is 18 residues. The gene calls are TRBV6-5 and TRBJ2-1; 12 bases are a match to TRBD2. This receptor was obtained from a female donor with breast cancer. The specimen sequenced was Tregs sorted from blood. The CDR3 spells CASSYEASGRGFYNERFF. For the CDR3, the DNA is TGTGCCAGCAGTTACGAGGCTAGCGGGAGGGGTTTCTACAATGAGCGGTTCTTC.